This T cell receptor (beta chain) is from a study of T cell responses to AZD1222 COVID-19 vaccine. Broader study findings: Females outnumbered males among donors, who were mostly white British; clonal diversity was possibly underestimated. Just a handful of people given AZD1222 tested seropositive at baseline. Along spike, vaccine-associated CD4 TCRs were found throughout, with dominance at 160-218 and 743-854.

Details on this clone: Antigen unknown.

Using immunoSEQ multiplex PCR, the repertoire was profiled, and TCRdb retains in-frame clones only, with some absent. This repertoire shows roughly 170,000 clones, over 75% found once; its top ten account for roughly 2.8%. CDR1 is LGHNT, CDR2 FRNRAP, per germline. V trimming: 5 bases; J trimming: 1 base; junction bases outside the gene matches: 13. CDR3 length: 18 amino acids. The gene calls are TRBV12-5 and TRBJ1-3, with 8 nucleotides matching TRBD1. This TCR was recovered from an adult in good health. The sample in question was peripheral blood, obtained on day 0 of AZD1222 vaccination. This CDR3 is CASGHRPQGGTSGNTIYF. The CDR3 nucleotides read TGTGCTAGTGGTCACCGCCCACAGGGGGGGACTTCTGGAAACACCATATATTTT.